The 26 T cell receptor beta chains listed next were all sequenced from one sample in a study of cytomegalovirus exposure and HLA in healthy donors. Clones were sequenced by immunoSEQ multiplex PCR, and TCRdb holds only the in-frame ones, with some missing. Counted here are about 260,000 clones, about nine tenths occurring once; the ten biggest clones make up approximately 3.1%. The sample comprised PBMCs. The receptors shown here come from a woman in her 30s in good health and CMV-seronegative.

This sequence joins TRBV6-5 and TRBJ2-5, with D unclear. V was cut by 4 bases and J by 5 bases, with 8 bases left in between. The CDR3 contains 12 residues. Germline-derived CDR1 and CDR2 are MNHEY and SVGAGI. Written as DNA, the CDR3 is TGTGCCAGCAGTTTCCCTAAGGAGACCCAGTACTTC. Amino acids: CASSFPKETQYF.

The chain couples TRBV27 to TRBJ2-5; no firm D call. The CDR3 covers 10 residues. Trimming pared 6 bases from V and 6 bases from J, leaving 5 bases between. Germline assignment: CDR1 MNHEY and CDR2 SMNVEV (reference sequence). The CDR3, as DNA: TGTGCCAGCAGGCCCCAGACCCAGTACTTC. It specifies CASRPQTQYF.

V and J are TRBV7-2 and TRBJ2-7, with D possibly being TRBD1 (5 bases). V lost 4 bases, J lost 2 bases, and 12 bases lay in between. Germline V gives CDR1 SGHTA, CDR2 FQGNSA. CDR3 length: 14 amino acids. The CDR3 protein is CASSSIGATYEQYF. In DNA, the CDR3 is TGTGCCAGCAGCTCAATAGGGGCTACCTACGAGCAGTACTTC.

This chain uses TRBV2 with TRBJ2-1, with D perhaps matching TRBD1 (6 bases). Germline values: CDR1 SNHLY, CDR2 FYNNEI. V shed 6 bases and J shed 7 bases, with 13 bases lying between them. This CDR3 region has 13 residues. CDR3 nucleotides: TGTGCCAGCAGGAGGACAGAATTGAATGAGCAGTTCTTC. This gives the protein CASRRTELNEQFF.

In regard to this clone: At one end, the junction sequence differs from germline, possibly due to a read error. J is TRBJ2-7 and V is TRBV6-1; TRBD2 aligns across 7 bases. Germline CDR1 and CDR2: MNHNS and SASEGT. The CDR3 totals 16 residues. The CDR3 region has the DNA TGTGCCAGCAGCGAAGACCCCCTAGGGAGGGCCTACGAGCAGTACTTC. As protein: CASSEDPLGRAYEQYF.

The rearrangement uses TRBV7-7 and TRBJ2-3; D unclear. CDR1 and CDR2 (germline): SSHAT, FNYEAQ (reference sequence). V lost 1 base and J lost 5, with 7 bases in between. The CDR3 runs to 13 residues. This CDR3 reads CASSLGSLDTQYF. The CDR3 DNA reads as TGTGCCAGCAGCTTAGGTTCTTTAGATACGCAGTATTTT.

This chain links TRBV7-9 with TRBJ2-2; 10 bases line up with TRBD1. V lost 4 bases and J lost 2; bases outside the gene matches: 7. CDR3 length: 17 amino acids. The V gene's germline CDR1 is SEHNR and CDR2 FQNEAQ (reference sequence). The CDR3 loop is CASSYKTGGVNTGELFF. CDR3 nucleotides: TGTGCCAGCAGCTACAAGACAGGGGGCGTAAACACCGGGGAGCTGTTTTTT. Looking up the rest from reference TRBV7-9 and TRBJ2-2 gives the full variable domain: DTGVSQNPRHKITKRGQNVTFRCDPISEHNRLYWYRQTLGQGPEFLTYFQNEAQLEKSRLLSDRFSAERPKGSFSTLEIQRTEQGDSAMYLCASSYKTGGVNTGELFFGEGSRLTVL.

The CDR3 nucleotides read TGCAGCGTCCCAGGGGGCCCGGCGGAGACCCAGTACTTC. The encoded protein is CSVPGGPAETQYF. The V and J genes are TRBV29-1 and TRBJ2-5; 8 bases align to TRBD1. The germline CDR1 and CDR2 sequences are SQVTM and ANQGSEA. The CDR3 is 13 residues long. The junction had 8 bases not matched to a gene; V was cut back by 6 bases and J by 5 bases.

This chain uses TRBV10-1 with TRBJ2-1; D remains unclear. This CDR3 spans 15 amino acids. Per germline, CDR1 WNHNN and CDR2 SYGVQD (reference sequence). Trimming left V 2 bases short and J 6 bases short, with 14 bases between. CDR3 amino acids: CASSEKAMSINEQFF. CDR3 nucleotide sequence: TGCGCCAGCAGTGAGAAAGCTATGTCGATCAATGAGCAGTTCTTC.

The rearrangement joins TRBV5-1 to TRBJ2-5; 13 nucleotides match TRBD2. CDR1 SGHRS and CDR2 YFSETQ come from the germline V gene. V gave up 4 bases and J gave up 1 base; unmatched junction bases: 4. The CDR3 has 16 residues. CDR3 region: CASSKGLAGTQETQYF. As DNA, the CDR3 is TGCGCCAGCAGCAAGGGACTAGCGGGGACCCAAGAGACCCAGTACTTC. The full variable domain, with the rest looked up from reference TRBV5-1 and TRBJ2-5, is KAGVTQTPRYLIKTRGQQVTLSCSPISGHRSVSWYQQTPGQGLQFLFEYFSETQRNKGNFPGRFSGRQFSNSRSEMNVSTLELGDSALYLCASSKGLAGTQETQYFGPGTRLLVL.

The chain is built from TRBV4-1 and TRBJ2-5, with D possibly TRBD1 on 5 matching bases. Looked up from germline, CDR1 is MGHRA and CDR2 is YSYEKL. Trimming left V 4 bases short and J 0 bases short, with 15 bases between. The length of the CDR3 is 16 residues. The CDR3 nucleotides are TGCGCCAGCAGCCCAGGGTGGGGCAGTAACCAAGAGACCCAGTACTTC. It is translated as CASSPGWGSNQETQYF.

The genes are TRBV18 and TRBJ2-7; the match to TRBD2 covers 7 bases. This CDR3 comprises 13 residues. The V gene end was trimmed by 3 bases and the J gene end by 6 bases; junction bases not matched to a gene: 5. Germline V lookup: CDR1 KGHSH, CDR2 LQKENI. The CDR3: CASSPAGVGEQYF. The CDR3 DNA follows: TGTGCCAGCTCACCGGCGGGGGTCGGCGAGCAGTACTTC.

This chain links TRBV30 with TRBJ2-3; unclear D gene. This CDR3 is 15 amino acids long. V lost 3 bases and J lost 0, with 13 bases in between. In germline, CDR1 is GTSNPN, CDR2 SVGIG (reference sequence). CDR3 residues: CAWSVPTSSTDTQYF. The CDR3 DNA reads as TGTGCCTGGAGCGTACCCACATCTAGCACAGATACGCAGTATTTT.

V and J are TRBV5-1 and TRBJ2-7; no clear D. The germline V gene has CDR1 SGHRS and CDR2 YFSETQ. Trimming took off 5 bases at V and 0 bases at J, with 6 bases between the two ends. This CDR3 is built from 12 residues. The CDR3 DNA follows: TGCGCCAGCAGATCCAGCTCCTACGAGCAGTACTTC. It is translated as CASRSSSYEQYF.

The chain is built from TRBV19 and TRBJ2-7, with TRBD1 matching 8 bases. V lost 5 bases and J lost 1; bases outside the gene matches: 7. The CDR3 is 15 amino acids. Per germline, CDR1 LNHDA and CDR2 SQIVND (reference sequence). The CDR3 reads CASSVRTGPSYEQYF. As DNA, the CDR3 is TGTGCCAGTAGTGTTCGGACAGGGCCATCCTACGAGCAGTACTTC.

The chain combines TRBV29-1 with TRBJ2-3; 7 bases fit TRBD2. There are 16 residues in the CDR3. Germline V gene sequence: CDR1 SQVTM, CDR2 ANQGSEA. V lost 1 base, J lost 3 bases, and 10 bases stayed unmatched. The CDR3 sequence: CSVEGAAGAVTDTQYF. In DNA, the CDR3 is TGCAGCGTTGAAGGTGCGGCGGGAGCAGTAACAGATACGCAGTATTTT.

The CDR3 nucleotides read TGCGCCAGCAGCCAAGCTAGGCTCCGGAGGCCCTACGAGCAGTACTTC. This codes for CASSQARLRRPYEQYF. This chain connects TRBV4-1 to TRBJ2-7; D is possibly TRBD2 (5 bases). CDR3 length: 16 amino acids. CDR1 is MGHRA, CDR2 YSYEKL, per germline. Trimming left V 1 base short and J 2 bases short, with 15 bases between.

In DNA, the CDR3 is TGTGCCTGGAGTACGCCCGACAGGGCCCACGAGCAGTACTTC. Its protein product is CAWSTPDRAHEQYF. The rearrangement links TRBV30 to TRBJ2-7; 7 positions match TRBD1. Germline V gene data show CDR1 as GTSNPN and CDR2 as SVGIG (reference sequence). The CDR3 is made up of 14 amino acids. Unmatched junction bases numbered 9, after V lost 2 bases and J lost 5 bases.

The CDR3 DNA is TGTGCCAGCAGCTTGGCCGGGCCACCCTACAATGAGCAGTTCTTC. Protein product: CASSLAGPPYNEQFF. The chain carries TRBV5-5 and TRBJ2-1; D is unresolved. V lost 0 bases and J lost 2, with 9 bases in between. Germline CDR1 SGHKS, CDR2 YYEKEE (reference sequence). The CDR3 contains 15 residues.

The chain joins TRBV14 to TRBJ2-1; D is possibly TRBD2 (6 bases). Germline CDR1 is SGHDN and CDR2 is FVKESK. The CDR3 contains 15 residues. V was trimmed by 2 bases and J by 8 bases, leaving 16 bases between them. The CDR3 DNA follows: TGTGCCAGCAGCCAAACCTGGCTAGCGAGCGATGAGCAGTTCTTC. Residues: CASSQTWLASDEQFF.

The CDR3 reads CASSPGGGRVDTQYF. In nucleotides, the CDR3 is TGTGCCAGCAGCCCTGGGGGCGGGAGGGTAGATACGCAGTATTTT. This sequence joins TRBV5-4 and TRBJ2-3, with 9 bases that match TRBD2. The CDR3 sequence is 15 residues long. Per germline, CDR1 SGHNT and CDR2 YYREEE (reference sequence). V lost 4 bases and J lost 5; bases outside the gene matches: 8. The full variable domain, rest sourced from reference TRBV5-4 and TRBJ2-3, is ETGVTQSPTHLIKTRGQQVTLRCSSQSGHNTVSWYQQALGQGPQFIFQYYREEENGRGNFPPRFSGLQFPNYSSELNVNALELDDSALYLCASSPGGGRVDTQYFGPGTRLTVL.

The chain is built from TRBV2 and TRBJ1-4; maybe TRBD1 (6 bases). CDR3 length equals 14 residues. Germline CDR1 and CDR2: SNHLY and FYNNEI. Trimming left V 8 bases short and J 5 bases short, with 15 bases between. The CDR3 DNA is TGTGCCAGCCACCGACAGGCTACGAATGAAAAACTGTTTTTT. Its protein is CASHRQATNEKLFF.

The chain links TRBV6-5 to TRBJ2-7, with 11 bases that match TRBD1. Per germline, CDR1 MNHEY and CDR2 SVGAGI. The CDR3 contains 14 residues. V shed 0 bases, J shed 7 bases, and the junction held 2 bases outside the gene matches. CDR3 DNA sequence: TGTGCCAGCAGTTACTCGGGACAGGGGGGTGAGCAGTACTTC. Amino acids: CASSYSGQGGEQYF.

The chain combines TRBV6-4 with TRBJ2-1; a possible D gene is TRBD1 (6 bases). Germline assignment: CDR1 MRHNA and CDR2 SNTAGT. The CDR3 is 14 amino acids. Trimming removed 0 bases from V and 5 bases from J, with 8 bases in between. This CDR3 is CASSDSRGNNEQFF. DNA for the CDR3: TGTGCCAGCAGTGACTCGAGGGGGAACAATGAGCAGTTCTTC.

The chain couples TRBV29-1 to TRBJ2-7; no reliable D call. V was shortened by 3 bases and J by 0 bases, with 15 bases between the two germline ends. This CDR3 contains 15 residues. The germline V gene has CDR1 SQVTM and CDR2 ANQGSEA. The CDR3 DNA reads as TGCAGCGTTGAGTCCCTGGCAGGCCTCTCCTACGAGCAGTACTTC. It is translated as CSVESLAGLSYEQYF.

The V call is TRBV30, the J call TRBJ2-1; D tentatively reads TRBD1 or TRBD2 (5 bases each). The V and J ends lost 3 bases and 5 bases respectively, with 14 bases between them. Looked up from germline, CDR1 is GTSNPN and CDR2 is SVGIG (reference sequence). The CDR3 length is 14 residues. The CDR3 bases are TGTGCCTGGAGGGGGACCCCCTGGGACAATGAGCAGTTCTTC. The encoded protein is CAWRGTPWDNEQFF.